One and the same sample provided the 3 T cell receptor beta chains below, sequenced in a study of OX40 agonist ivuxolimab in advanced cancers. Some clones are missing from TCRdb's copy, which holds only in-frame ones; the method was immunoSEQ multiplex PCR. The table records tens of thousands of clones, 65% to 90% of them present only once. This material consisted of CD4+ or CD8+ T cells sorted from blood, taken in a trial of the OX40 agonist ivuxolimab. All receptors come from an adult with an advanced solid tumor such as melanoma, head and neck, liver or kidney cancer.

The chain couples TRBV11-3 to TRBJ1-1, with 7 bases fitting TRBD1. The CDR3 covers 11 residues. Trimming at V came to 2 bases and at J to 11 bases, leaving 2 bases not matched to a gene. Germline CDR1 and CDR2: SGHNT and YENEEA. CDR3 region: CASSLKGAAFF. DNA of the CDR3: TGTGCCAGCAGCTTAAAGGGGGCGGCTTTCTTT.

This rearrangement joins TRBV5-4 to TRBJ1-2; a weak D match, TRBD1 (6 bases). V was shortened by 3 bases and J by 4 bases, with 16 bases between the two germline ends. CDR3 length equals 15 residues. CDR1 and CDR2 from the germline V gene are SGHNT and YYREEE (reference sequence). Here the CDR3 reads CASSSVGGALYGYTF. CDR3 nucleotides: TGTGCCAGCAGCTCCGTAGGGGGGGCCCTCTATGGCTACACCTTC.

The table lists this clone with a few counts. V is TRBV7-8 and J is TRBJ1-5; 8 nucleotides match TRBD1. Germline assignment: CDR1 SGHVS and CDR2 FQNEAQ. The CDR3 runs to 15 residues. The V and J ends lost 5 bases and 2 bases, in that order; junction bases with no gene match: 5. CDR3 sequence (DNA): TGTGCCAGCAGCCTCGACAGGGGAGGCAATCAGCCCCAGCATTTT. This encodes CASSLDRGGNQPQHF. Based on the CDR3 plus reference TRBV7-8 and TRBJ1-5, the full variable domain is GAGVSQSPRYKVAKRGQDVALRCDPISGHVSLFWYQQALGQGPEFLTYFQNEAQLDKSGLPSDRFFAERPEGSVSTLKIQRTQQEDSAVYLCASSLDRGGNQPQHFGDGTRLSIL.